The 10 T cell receptor beta chains below were found in one sample sequenced in a study of T cells in Graves' hyperthyroidism and ophthalmopathy. From RNA transcripts, TCR beta CDR3 regions were amplified. The HTBI primer set served for first-round RT-PCR of the TCR CDR3. Via MiXCR, TCRdb re-called the multiplex PCR reads, giving one row per CDR3 protein. The sample includes 300,000 to 400,000 distinct CDR3 sequences, 21% of them seen just once. The sequenced material came from blood. All receptors derive from a woman in her 50s with Graves' hyperthyroidism.

Many counts were recorded for this clonotype. The genes are TRBV7-8 and TRBJ2-2; 7 bases are a match to TRBD1. The CDR3 spans 16 residues. Trimming cost V 4 bases and J 3 bases; bases outside gene matches: 8. Germline V gene sequence: CDR1 SGHVS, CDR2 FQNEAQ. CDR3 bases: TGTGCCAGCAGCTCATCGACAGGGACCTACACCGGGGAGCTGTTTTTT. Translating it yields CASSSSTGTYTGELFF.

This clonotype was picked up many times. The V and J genes are TRBV28 and TRBJ1-3; D may be TRBD1 (5 bases). CDR1 is MDHEN and CDR2 is SYDVKM in the germline V gene. V was cut by 6 bases and J by 4 bases, with 13 bases left in between. CDR3 length: 14 amino acids. The CDR3 bases are TGTGCCAGCAGACCGGGGACCGCCGGAAACACCATATATTTT. Translated, it gives CASRPGTAGNTIYF.

The chain uses TRBV4-1 and TRBJ1-3, with D uncertain. CDR1 MGHRA and CDR2 YSYEKL come from the germline V gene. The CDR3 is 14 amino acids. The V end was cut by 3 bases, the J end by 3 bases, with 9 bases between. CDR3 DNA sequence: TGCGCCAGCAGCCACCCAGGAGGTGGAAACACCATATATTTT. Translating it yields CASSHPGGGNTIYF.

The sample holds many counts of this clonotype. This sequence joins TRBV2 and TRBJ2-6, with unresolved D. The CDR3 totals 13 residues. In germline, CDR1 is SNHLY, CDR2 FYNNEI. V was cut by 8 bases and J by 2 bases, with 7 bases left in between. The CDR3 sequence: CASGIAGANVLTF. For the CDR3, the DNA is TGTGCCAGCGGGATAGCTGGGGCCAACGTCCTGACTTTC.

This clonotype has at least ten counts. The V call is TRBV30, the J call TRBJ2-7; 11 nucleotides match TRBD1. The CDR3 length is 14 residues. After removal of 2 bases from V and 3 bases from J, the junction contained 3 bases not matched to a gene. Germline loops: CDR1 GTSNPN, CDR2 SVGIG (reference sequence). The CDR3 region has the DNA TGTGCCTGGAGTCAAGGGACAGGGGGCTACGAGCAGTACTTC. Its protein is CAWSQGTGGYEQYF.

This clonotype was observed many times. J is TRBJ1-1 and V is TRBV28; D gene unclear. The CDR3 has 14 residues. Germline loops: CDR1 MDHEN, CDR2 SYDVKM. Trimming left V 3 bases short and J 1 base short, with 9 bases between. The CDR3 protein is CASSFSSANTEAFF. As DNA, the CDR3 is TGTGCCAGCAGTTTTAGCTCTGCGAACACTGAAGCTTTCTTT.

With respect to this clonotype: An end of the junction does not agree with germline; a read error may underlie this. The chain recombines TRBV6-1 with TRBJ2-6; D might be TRBD1 (5 bases). This CDR3 comprises 14 residues. Germline V lookup: CDR1 MNHNS, CDR2 SASEGT. Here the CDR3 reads CASSIESGANVPTF. DNA of the CDR3: TGTGCCAGCAGTATAGAGTCTGGGGCCAACGTCCCGACTTTC.

This clonotype has more than one count but fewer than ten. The chain uses TRBV6-9 and TRBJ2-2; 10 bases align to TRBD1. Trimming took 4 bases from V and 3 from J; bases not matched to a gene: 2. This CDR3 is 15 amino acids long. Germline-derived CDR1 and CDR2 are MNHGY and SVAAGI. DNA for the CDR3: TGTGCCAGCAGTTGGGACAGGGGCGACACCGGGGAGCTGTTTTTT. Amino acid sequence: CASSWDRGDTGELFF.

Ten or more counts support this clonotype. This chain uses TRBV7-9 with TRBJ1-5, with D perhaps matching TRBD1 (5 bases). The CDR3 length is 17 residues. Germline CDR1 reads SEHNR; CDR2 reads FQNEAQ (reference sequence). Trimming shortened V by 6 bases and J by 2 bases, and 20 bases separated the two germline ends. CDR3 protein: CASSVGAGTGGNQPQHF. DNA for the CDR3: TGTGCCAGCAGTGTCGGGGCAGGGACGGGCGGCAATCAGCCCCAGCATTTT.

This clonotype was seen many times. The rearrangement joins TRBV4-1 to TRBJ2-2; 8 nucleotides align to TRBD2. This CDR3 has 15 residues. Germline V gene lookup returns CDR1 MGHRA and CDR2 YSYEKL. The V and J ends lost 2 bases and 1 base, in that order; junction bases with no gene match: 0. This CDR3 is CASSQTSGNTGELFF. CDR3 bases: TGCGCCAGCAGCCAAACTAGCGGGAACACCGGGGAGCTGTTTTTT.